The 9 T cell receptor beta chains reported below all come from one sample, sequenced in a study of blood T cell repertoires in COVID-19 (dated by TCRdb to 2020 to 2022). Library preparation employed the immunoSEQ multiplex PCR assay. The table comes from immuneACCESS by way of TCRdb, which keeps in-frame sequences with V and J called. Part of the clones is missing from these tables; in studies checked, under half for an unresolved V gene and the rest for unknown reasons. The sample contains roughly 96,000 clones, roughly 82% of them found a single time. About 17% of the sample goes to the ten largest clones. Material for sequencing was peripheral blood. These receptor sequences come from an older man with acute or convalescent COVID-19.

The rearrangement links TRBV7-6 to TRBJ2-7, with 8 bases matching TRBD1. Germline V gives CDR1 SGHVS, CDR2 FNYEAQ. With 5 bases clipped from V and 0 bases from J, the junction kept 6 bases outside the gene matches. The CDR3 consists of 15 residues. CDR3 sequence (DNA): TGTGCCAGCAGCCTGGGACAGGAGAGCTCCTACGAGCAGTACTTC. This encodes CASSLGQESSYEQYF.

The chain couples TRBV5-1 to TRBJ2-5, with a possible D match to TRBD2 (5 bases). V was pared by 3 bases and J by 5 bases, with 20 bases between. This CDR3 is built from 16 residues. The V gene's germline CDR1 is SGHRS and CDR2 YFSETQ. As DNA, the CDR3 is TGCGCCAGCAGCTGGAACGGTGGGTTTAGCGATGAGACCCAGTACTTC. It encodes CASSWNGGFSDETQYF.

The rearrangement joins TRBV2 to TRBJ1-3; possibly TRBD1 for D (5 bases). Trimming shortened V by 8 bases and J by 0 bases, and 14 bases separated the two germline ends. This CDR3 has 15 amino acids. From germline, CDR1 is SNHLY and CDR2 FYNNEI. CDR3 residues: CASGGTLSSGNTIYF. As DNA, the CDR3 is TGTGCCAGCGGCGGGACCCTGAGCTCTGGAAACACCATATATTTT. Full variable domain (outside the CDR3, taken from reference TRBV2 and TRBJ1-3): EPEVTQTPSHQVTQMGQEVILRCVPISNHLYFYWYRQILGQKVEFLVSFYNNEISEKSEIFDDQFSVERPDGSNFTLKIRSTKLEDSAMYFCASGGTLSSGNTIYFGEGSWLTVV.

The chain's CDR3 is CASSQREGLNQPQHF. As DNA, the CDR3 is TGTGCCAGCAGCCAAAGGGAGGGCCTCAATCAGCCCCAGCATTTT. The V and J genes are TRBV5-5 and TRBJ1-5; D uncertain. CDR1 and CDR2 (germline): SGHKS, YYEKEE (reference sequence). The CDR3 spans 15 residues. Trimming took off 4 bases at V and 3 bases at J, with 14 bases between the two ends.

The rearrangement joins TRBV19 to TRBJ2-6, with 11 bases matching TRBD1. V trimming: 5 bases; J trimming: 1 base; junction bases outside the gene matches: 4. Germline CDR1 and CDR2: LNHDA and SQIVND (reference sequence). There are 17 residues in the CDR3. The DNA for the CDR3 is TGTGCCAGTAGTCCGGGGACAGGGGGGTCTGGGGCCAACGTCCTGACTTTC. Translating gives CASSPGTGGSGANVLTF.

The chain joins TRBV6-6 to TRBJ2-7; 9 bases agree with TRBD2. The CDR3 is made up of 13 amino acids. The V and J ends lost 7 bases and 5 bases, in that order; junction bases with no gene match: 6. Germline CDR1 is MNHNY and CDR2 is SVGAGI (reference sequence). The CDR3 region is CASTRTSDNEQYF. For the CDR3, the DNA is TGTGCCAGCACCAGGACTAGCGATAACGAGCAGTACTTC.

This sequence joins TRBV19 and TRBJ2-6, with TRBD1 matching 9 bases. Trimming took 2 bases from V and 3 from J; bases not matched to a gene: 2. CDR1 is LNHDA, CDR2 SQIVND, per germline (reference sequence). CDR3 length equals 16 residues. CDR3 nucleotides: TGTGCCAGTAGTATAACAGGGGGCGGTGGGGCCAACGTCCTGACTTTC. Amino acids: CASSITGGGGANVLTF.

V and J are TRBV19 and TRBJ2-4, with a tentative D call TRBD2 (5 bases). This CDR3 spans 14 amino acids. Germline loops: CDR1 LNHDA, CDR2 SQIVND (reference sequence). V was cut by 4 bases and J by 7 bases, with 14 bases left in between. The CDR3 here is CASSNRDTRNIQYF. The CDR3 DNA reads as TGTGCCAGTAGTAACCGGGATACAAGGAACATTCAGTACTTC.

The chain is built from TRBV6-5 and TRBJ2-5; no reliable D call. This CDR3 has 15 residues. The V gene lost 0 bases and the J gene lost 5 bases, with 13 bases spanning the gap. Germline V gives CDR1 MNHEY, CDR2 SVGAGI. The CDR3 sequence is CASSYSAAQVETQYF. The CDR3 DNA follows: TGTGCCAGCAGTTACTCGGCCGCTCAGGTGGAGACCCAGTACTTC.